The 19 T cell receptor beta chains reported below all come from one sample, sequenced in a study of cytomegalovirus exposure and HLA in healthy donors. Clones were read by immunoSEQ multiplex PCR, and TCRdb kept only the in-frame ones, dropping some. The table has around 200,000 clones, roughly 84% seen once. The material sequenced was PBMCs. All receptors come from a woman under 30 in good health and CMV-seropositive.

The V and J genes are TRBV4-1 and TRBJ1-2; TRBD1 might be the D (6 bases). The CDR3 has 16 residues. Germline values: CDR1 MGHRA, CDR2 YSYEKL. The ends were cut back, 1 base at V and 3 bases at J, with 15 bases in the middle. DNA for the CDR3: TGCGCCAGCAGCCAAGGTGCCGGGGGGCGAGACTATGGCTACACCTTC. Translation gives CASSQGAGGRDYGYTF.

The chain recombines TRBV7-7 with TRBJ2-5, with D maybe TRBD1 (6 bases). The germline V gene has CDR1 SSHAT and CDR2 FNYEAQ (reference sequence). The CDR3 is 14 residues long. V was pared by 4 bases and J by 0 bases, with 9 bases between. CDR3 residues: CASSSGHNQETQYF. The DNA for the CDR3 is TGTGCCAGCAGCTCGGGACACAACCAAGAGACCCAGTACTTC.

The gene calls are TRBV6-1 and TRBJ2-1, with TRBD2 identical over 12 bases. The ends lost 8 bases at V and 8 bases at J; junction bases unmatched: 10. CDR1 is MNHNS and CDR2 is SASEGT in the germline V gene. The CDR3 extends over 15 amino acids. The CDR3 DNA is TGTGCCAGCGGAACCGGACTAGCGGGGTCCGATGAGCAGTTCTTC. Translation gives CASGTGLAGSDEQFF.

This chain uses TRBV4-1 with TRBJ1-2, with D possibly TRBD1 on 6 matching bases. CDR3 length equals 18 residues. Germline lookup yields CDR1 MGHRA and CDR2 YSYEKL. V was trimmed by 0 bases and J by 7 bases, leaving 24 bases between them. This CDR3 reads CASSQEGTTGIFGGGYTF. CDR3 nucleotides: TGCGCCAGCAGCCAAGAAGGTACCACAGGGATCTTTGGGGGTGGCTACACCTTC.

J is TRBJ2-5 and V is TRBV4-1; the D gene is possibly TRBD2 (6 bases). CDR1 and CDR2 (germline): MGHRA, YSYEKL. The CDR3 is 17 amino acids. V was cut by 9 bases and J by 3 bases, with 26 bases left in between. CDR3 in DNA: TGCGCCAGAAACTATATGCGGGGAACGCGTCATAAAGAGACCCAGTACTTC. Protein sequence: CARNYMRGTRHKETQYF.

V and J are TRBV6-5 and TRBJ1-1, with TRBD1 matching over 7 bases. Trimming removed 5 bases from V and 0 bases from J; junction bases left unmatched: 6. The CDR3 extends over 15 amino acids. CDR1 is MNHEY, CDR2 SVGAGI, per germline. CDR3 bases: TGTGCCAGCAGTAGCGCCGGGACAGTGAACACTGAAGCTTTCTTT. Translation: CASSSAGTVNTEAFF.

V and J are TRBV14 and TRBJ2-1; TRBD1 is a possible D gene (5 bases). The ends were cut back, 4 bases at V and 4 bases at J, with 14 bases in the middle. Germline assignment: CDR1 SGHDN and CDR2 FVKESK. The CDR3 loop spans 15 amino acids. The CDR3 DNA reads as TGTGCCAGCAGCCCTCCATGGGGCCCTTACAATGAGCAGTTCTTC. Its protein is CASSPPWGPYNEQFF.

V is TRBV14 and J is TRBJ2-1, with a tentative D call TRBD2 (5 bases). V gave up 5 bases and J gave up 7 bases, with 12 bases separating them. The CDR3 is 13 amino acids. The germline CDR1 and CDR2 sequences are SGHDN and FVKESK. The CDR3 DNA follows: TGTGCCAGCAGCTTGACTCGGAGGAATGAGCAGTTCTTC. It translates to CASSLTRRNEQFF.

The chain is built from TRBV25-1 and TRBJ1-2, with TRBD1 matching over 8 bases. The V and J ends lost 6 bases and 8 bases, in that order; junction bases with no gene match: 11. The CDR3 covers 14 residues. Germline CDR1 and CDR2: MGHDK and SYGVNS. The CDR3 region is CASSHTGQGGGYTF. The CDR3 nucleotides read TGTGCCAGCAGCCACACCGGACAGGGCGGAGGCTACACCTTC.

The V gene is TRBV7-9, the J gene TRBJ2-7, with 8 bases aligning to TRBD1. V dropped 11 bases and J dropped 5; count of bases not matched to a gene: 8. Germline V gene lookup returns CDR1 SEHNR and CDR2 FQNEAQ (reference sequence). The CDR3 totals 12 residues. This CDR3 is CALADRADEQYF. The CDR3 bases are TGTGCCCTGGCGGACAGGGCAGACGAGCAGTACTTC.

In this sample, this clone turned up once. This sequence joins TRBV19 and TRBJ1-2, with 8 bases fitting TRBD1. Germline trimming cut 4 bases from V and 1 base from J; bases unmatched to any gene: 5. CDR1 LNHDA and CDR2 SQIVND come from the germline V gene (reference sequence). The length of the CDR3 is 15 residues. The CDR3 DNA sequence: TGTGCCAGTAGTAGGCGGACAGGGAGTAACTATGGCTACACCTTC. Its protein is CASSRRTGSNYGYTF.

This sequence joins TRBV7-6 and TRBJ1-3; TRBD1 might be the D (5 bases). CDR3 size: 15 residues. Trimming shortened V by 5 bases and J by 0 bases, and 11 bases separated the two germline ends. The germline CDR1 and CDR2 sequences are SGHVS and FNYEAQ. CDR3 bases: TGTGCCAGCAGCCCGACAGCCGGCTCTGGAAACACCATATATTTT. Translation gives CASSPTAGSGNTIYF.

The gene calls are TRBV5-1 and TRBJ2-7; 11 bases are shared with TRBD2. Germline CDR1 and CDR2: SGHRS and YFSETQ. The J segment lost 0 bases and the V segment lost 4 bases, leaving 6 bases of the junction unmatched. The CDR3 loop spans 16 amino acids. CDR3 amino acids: CASSPQLAGDSYEQYF. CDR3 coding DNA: TGCGCCAGCAGCCCCCAACTAGCGGGGGACTCCTACGAGCAGTACTTC.

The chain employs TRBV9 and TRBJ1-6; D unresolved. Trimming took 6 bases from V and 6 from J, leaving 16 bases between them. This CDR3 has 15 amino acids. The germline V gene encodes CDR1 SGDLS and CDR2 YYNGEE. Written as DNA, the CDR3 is TGTGCCAGCACACCTCGGGTTGATGGTAATTCACCCCTCCACTTT. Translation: CASTPRVDGNSPLHF.

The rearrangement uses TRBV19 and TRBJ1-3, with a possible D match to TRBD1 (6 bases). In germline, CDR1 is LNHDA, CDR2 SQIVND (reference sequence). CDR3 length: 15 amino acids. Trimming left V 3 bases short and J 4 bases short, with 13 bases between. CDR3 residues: CASSMQGMRGNTIYF. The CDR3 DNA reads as TGTGCCAGTAGTATGCAGGGGATGCGAGGAAACACCATATATTTT.

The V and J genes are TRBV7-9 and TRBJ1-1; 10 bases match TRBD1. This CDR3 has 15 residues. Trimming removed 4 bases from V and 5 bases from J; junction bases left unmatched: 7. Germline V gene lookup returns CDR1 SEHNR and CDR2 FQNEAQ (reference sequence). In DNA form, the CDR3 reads TGTGCCAGCAGCTCCCCGACAGGGGGCGATACTGAAGCTTTCTTT. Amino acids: CASSSPTGGDTEAFF.

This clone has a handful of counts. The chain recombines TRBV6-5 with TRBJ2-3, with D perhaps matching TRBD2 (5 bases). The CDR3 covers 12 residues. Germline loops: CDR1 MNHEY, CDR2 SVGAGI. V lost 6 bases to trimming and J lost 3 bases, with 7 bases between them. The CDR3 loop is CASSRGTDTQYF. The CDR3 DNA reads TGTGCCAGCAGCCGAGGGACAGATACGCAGTATTTT.

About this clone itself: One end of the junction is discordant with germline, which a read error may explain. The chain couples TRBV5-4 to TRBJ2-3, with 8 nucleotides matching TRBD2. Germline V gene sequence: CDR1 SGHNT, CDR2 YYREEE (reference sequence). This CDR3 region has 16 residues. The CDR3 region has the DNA TGTGCCAGCAGCCTGGGAGCGGGGGCTAGCAGAGATACGCAGTATTTT. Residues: CASSLGAGASRDTQYF.

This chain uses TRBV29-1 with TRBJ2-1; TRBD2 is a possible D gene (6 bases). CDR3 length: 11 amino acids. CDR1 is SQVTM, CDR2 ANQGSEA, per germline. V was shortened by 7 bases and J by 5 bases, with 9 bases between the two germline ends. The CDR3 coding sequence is TGCAGCGCCGGGGGTCACAATGAGCAGTTCTTC. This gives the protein CSAGGHNEQFF.